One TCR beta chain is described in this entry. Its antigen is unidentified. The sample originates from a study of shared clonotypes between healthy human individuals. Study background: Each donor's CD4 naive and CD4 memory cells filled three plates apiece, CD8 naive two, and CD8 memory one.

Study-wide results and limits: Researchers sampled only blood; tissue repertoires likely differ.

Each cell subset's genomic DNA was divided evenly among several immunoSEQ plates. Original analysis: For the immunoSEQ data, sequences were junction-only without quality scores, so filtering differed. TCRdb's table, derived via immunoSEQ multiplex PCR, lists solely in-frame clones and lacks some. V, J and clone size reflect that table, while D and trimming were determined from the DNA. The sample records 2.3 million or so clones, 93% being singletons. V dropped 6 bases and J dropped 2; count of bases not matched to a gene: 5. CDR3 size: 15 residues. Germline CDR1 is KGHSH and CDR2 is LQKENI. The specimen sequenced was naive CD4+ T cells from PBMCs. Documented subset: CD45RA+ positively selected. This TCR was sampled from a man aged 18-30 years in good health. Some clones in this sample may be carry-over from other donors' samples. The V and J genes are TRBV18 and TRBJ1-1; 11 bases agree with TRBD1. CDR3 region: CASSPRTGGNTEAFF. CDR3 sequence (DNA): TGTGCCAGCTCTCCTCGGACAGGGGGCAACACTGAAGCTTTCTTT.